This T cell receptor (beta chain) was identified in a study of beta chain features in type 1 diabetes. Study observations and caveats: TCRB repertoires of naive, central memory and Treg cells appeared more similar among patients than among healthy donors.

Of the isolated RNA, all was reverse transcribed, and so the sequenced material was expressed TCRB transcripts. Clones were read by immunoSEQ multiplex PCR, and TCRdb kept only the in-frame ones, dropping some. The repertoire has fewer than 650,000 clones, around 15% of them found once; the top ten carry about 0.086%. Cell sorting via CD45RO/CCR7/CD25/CD127/CD95/CD27 was performed to obtain CD4+ naive, central memory, regulatory and stem cell-like memory cells. Note on this clone: As yet, its antigen is unknown.

CDR3 length: 16 residues. Losses at the gene ends were 7 bases for V and 4 bases for J; bases not matched to a gene: 12. Per the germline V gene, CDR1 is LNHDA and CDR2 is SQIVND (reference sequence). This chain links TRBV19 with TRBJ1-1, with 10 bases fitting TRBD1. The TCR sequence derives from a man between 18 and 35 years old in good health. The specimen sequenced was naive CD4+ T cells from blood. Here the CDR3 DNA reads TGTGCCAGTAACCTAAGGACAGGGGGTTCAGGCACTGAAGCTTTCTTT. It translates to CASNLRTGGSGTEAFF.